Following are 15 T cell receptor beta chains from one sample sequenced in a study of shared clonotypes between healthy human individuals. Data came from immunoSEQ multiplex PCR; TCRdb stores just in-frame clones and leaves some out. The profile covers approximately 600,000 clones, with approximately 96% appearing a single time and about 0.11% taken by the ten largest. Naive CD8 cells comprised CD45RO-negative, CCR7-positively selected cells, excluding terminally differentiated effector memory CD45RA+ cells. Source material: naive CD8+ T cells sorted from blood. The origin of the receptors is a woman aged 25 to 45 in good health.

V and J are TRBV6-1 and TRBJ2-1; 8 bases align to TRBD2. Germline lookup yields CDR1 MNHNS and CDR2 SASEGT. The V and J ends lost 5 bases and 7 bases, in that order; junction bases with no gene match: 7. CDR3 length equals 14 residues. The CDR3 DNA follows: TGTGCCAGCAGTCCCCCAGCGGGAGTTAATGAGCAGTTCTTC. Its protein is CASSPPAGVNEQFF.

The gene calls are TRBV28 and TRBJ2-3; no reliable D call. The CDR3 spans 13 residues. From germline, CDR1 is MDHEN and CDR2 SYDVKM. The V end lost 5 bases, the J end lost 6 bases, and 12 bases lay between the germline ends. The CDR3 DNA reads as TGTGCCAGCAGTCAGTGGCCCGCGGATACGCAGTATTTT. It translates to CASSQWPADTQYF.

This clone was seen once. J is TRBJ1-4 and V is TRBV10-3; 8 bases map to TRBD1. Germline CDR1 and CDR2: ENHRY and SYGVKD. The CDR3 covers 13 residues. V was clipped by 4 bases and J by 5 bases; unmatched bases: 0. The DNA for the CDR3 is TGTGCCATCAGTGGGACAGGGAATGAAAAACTGTTTTTT. The encoded protein is CAISGTGNEKLFF.

This chain connects TRBV19 to TRBJ2-1; D assignment may be TRBD1 or TRBD2 (5 bases each). V lost 1 base to trimming and J lost 10 bases, with 11 bases between them. The CDR3 loop spans 13 amino acids. Germline-derived CDR1 and CDR2 are LNHDA and SQIVND (reference sequence). CDR3 in amino acids: CASSIGGYREQFF. In nucleotides, the CDR3 is TGTGCCAGTAGTATAGGGGGGTATAGGGAGCAGTTCTTC.

This clone occurred once. J is TRBJ1-1 and V is TRBV2; D remains ambiguous. The CDR3 runs 12 residues. Germline-derived CDR1 and CDR2 are SNHLY and FYNNEI. V was cut by 3 bases and J by 7 bases, with 9 bases left in between. In DNA form, the CDR3 reads TGTGCCAGCAGTGACAGACTCCTTGAAGCTTTCTTT. Its protein is CASSDRLLEAFF.

The genes are TRBV11-2 and TRBJ2-6; 13 bases line up with TRBD2. The CDR3 extends over 19 amino acids. V lost 6 bases, J lost 4 bases, and 12 bases stayed unmatched. From germline, CDR1 is SGHAT and CDR2 FQNNGV. The CDR3 sequence is CASSLFQGLAGIGANVLTF. In DNA, the CDR3 is TGTGCCAGCAGTCTATTTCAGGGACTAGCGGGAATAGGGGCCAACGTCCTGACTTTC. Together with reference TRBV11-2 and TRBJ2-6, the CDR3 gives the full variable domain: EAGVAQSPRYKIIEKRQSVAFWCNPISGHATLYWYQQILGQGPKLLIQFQNNGVVDDSQLPKDRFSAERLKGVDSTLKIQPAKLEDSAVYLCASSLFQGLAGIGANVLTFGAGSRLTVL.

Remarks on this clone: In the same sample, other DNA sequences code for this CDR3. The CDR3 DNA follows: TGTGCCAGCACCCCGGGGTCCTACGAGCAGTACTTC. Its translation: CASTPGSYEQYF. The chain carries TRBV2 and TRBJ2-7; maybe TRBD2 (5 bases). Deletions cut 7 bases from V and 1 base from J, with 8 bases between. Germline V lookup: CDR1 SNHLY, CDR2 FYNNEI. CDR3 length equals 12 residues. Variable domain in full (rest from reference TRBV2 and TRBJ2-7): EPEVTQTPSHQVTQMGQEVILRCVPISNHLYFYWYRQILGQKVEFLVSFYNNEISEKSEIFDDQFSVERPDGSNFTLKIRSTKLEDSAMYFCASTPGSYEQYFGPGTRLTVT.

The chain recombines TRBV7-9 with TRBJ1-2; 7 bases fit TRBD1. The trim removed 5 bases at V and 3 bases at J, leaving 6 bases unmatched. The CDR3 runs to 14 residues. The V gene's germline CDR1 is SEHNR and CDR2 FQNEAQ (reference sequence). The CDR3 region is CASSRQGTYYGYTF. CDR3 nucleotides: TGTGCCAGCAGCCGACAGGGAACCTACTATGGCTACACCTTC.

The chain recombines TRBV27 with TRBJ2-3, with a possible D match to TRBD1 (5 bases). Looked up from germline, CDR1 is MNHEY and CDR2 is SMNVEV (reference sequence). This CDR3 is built from 14 residues. Trimming took 2 bases from V and 2 from J, leaving 8 bases between them. Here the CDR3 reads CASSLVRATDTQYF. The CDR3 DNA reads TGTGCCAGCAGTTTAGTCAGGGCCACAGATACGCAGTATTTT.

The J gene is TRBJ1-1, the V gene TRBV21-1; the tabulated D call, TRBD1, remains unverified against the DNA. TRBV21-1 is a pseudogene. The CDR3 has 15 amino acids. CDR3 sequence reads: CALRQGPFWGTEAFF. The CDR3 DNA follows: TGTGCCCTACGACAGGGCCCCTTTTGGGGCACTGAAGCTTTCTTT.

The V gene is TRBV28, the J gene TRBJ2-5; D unclear. The J call could be wrong; TRBJ2-7 is a better fit for the DNA end. This CDR3 comprises 12 residues. Per the germline V gene, CDR1 is MDHEN and CDR2 is SYDVKM. CDR3 protein: CASSPVEDEQYF. The CDR3 DNA is TGTGCCAGCAGCCCCGTCGAGGACGAGCAGTACTTC.

The V call is TRBV2, the J call TRBJ1-6; D is unclear. The germline V and J ends were trimmed by 6 bases and 5 bases, with 8 bases remaining between them. The length of the CDR3 is 13 residues. Germline CDR1 and CDR2: SNHLY and FYNNEI. The CDR3 sequence: CASRQTNNSPLHF. The CDR3 DNA sequence: TGTGCCAGCAGACAGACCAATAATTCACCCCTCCACTTT.

The chain joins TRBV30 to TRBJ1-1, with no clear D. The germline V gene encodes CDR1 GTSNPN and CDR2 SVGIG (reference sequence). The CDR3 has 16 amino acids. The ends were cut back, 2 bases at V and 6 bases at J, with 22 bases in the middle. The CDR3 here is CAWSRGNSGRFSEAFF. The CDR3 DNA is TGTGCCTGGAGTAGAGGGAACTCGGGGAGGTTCTCTGAAGCTTTCTTT. The full variable domain, completed using reference TRBV30 and TRBJ1-1, is SQTIHQWPATLVQPVGSPLSLECTVEGTSNPNLYWYRQAAGRGLQLLFYSVGIGQISSEVPQNLSASRPQDRQFILSSKKLLLSDSGFYLCAWSRGNSGRFSEAFFGQGTRLTVV.

This clone occurred once. The chain is built from TRBV28 and TRBJ1-5; D is possibly TRBD1 (5 bases). The germline V gene has CDR1 MDHEN and CDR2 SYDVKM. The CDR3 is 17 amino acids. V dropped 5 bases and J dropped 0 bases, with 17 bases sitting between them. In DNA, the CDR3 is TGTGCCAGCAGTGACCCGCAGGGAGAGTATAGCAATCAGCCCCAGCATTTT. Translated: CASSDPQGEYSNQPQHF.

The chain is built from TRBV27 and TRBJ2-7; TRBD1 is a possible D gene (5 bases). The germline CDR1 and CDR2 sequences are MNHEY and SMNVEV (reference sequence). This CDR3 is 14 amino acids long. V dropped 0 bases and J dropped 5 bases, with 11 bases sitting between them. CDR3 in DNA: TGTGCCAGCAGTTTATCACCCAGGGCCCACGAGCAGTACTTC. Translation gives CASSLSPRAHEQYF.